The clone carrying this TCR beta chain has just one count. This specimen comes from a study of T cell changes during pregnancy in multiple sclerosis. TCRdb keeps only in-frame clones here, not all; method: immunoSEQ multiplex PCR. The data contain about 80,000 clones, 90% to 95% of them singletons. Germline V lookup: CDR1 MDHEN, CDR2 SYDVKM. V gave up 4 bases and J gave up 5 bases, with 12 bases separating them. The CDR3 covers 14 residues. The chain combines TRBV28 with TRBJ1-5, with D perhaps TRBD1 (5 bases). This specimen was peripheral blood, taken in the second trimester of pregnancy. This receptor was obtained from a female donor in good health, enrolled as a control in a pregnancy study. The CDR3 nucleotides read TGTGCCAGCAGTTCGACCAGGGTTTATCAGCCCCAGCATTTT. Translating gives CASSSTRVYQPQHF.